This T cell receptor beta chain emerged from a study of neurological immune-mediated disorders. Study results and limitations: Because no CDR3 amino acid sequences were shared across subjects by expanded clones, private repertoires were suggested in all groups.

The team produced cDNA through 5'RACE using 10-nucleotide random UMIs. TCRdb re-analysed the 5' RACE reads in MiXCR, keeping a single row per CDR3 protein. This table has around 70,000 distinct CDR3 sequences, 4.5% to 5.5% appearing once. At least ten counts were recorded for this clonotype. The antigen is unknown. Stored at -80 C, 2 million PBMCs were the source of the unsorted libraries. This TCR was recovered from a woman between 70 and 85 years old with multiple sclerosis. The sample consisted of PBMCs.

The DNA for the CDR3 is TGTGCCAGCAGCAATGGGGGACAGCACTATGGCTACACCTTC. Residues: CASSNGGQHYGYTF. The V and J genes are TRBV21-1 and TRBJ1-2; no check of the table's D call, TRBD1, against the DNA was made. TRBV21-1 is labeled a pseudogene. There are 14 residues in the CDR3.